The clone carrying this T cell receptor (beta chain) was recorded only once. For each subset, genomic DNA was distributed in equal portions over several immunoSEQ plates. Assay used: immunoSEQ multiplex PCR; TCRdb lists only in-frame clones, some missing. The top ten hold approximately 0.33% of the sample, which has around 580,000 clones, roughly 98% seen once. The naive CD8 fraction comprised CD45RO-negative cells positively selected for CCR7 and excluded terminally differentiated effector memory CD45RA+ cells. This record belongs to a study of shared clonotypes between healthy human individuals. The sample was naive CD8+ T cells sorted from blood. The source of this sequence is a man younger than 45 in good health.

The CDR3 reads CASSVYGGLDNEQFF. CDR3 DNA sequence: TGTGCCAGCAGCGTATATGGCGGACTGGACAATGAGCAGTTCTTC. This sequence joins TRBV9 and TRBJ2-1; the D gene is possibly TRBD2 (5 bases). Looked up from germline, CDR1 is SGDLS and CDR2 is YYNGEE. Between the trimmed V and J ends, which lost 1 base and 5 bases, there was a span of 13 bases. This CDR3 is 15 amino acids long.